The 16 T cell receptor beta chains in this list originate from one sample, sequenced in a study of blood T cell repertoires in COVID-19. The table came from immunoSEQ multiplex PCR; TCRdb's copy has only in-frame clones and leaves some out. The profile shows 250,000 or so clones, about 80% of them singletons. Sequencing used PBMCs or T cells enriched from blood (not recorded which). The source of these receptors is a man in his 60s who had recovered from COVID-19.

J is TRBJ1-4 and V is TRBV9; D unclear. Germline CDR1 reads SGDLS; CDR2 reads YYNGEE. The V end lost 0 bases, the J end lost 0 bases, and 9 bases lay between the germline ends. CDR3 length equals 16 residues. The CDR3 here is CASSVAPQATNEKLFF. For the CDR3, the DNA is TGTGCCAGCAGCGTAGCTCCCCAGGCAACTAATGAAAAACTGTTTTTT. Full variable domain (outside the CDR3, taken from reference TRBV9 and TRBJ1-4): DSGVTQTPKHLITATGQRVTLRCSPRSGDLSVYWYQQSLDQGLQFLIQYYNGEERAKGNILERFSAQQFPDLHSELNLSSLELGDSALYFCASSVAPQATNEKLFFGSGTQLSVL.

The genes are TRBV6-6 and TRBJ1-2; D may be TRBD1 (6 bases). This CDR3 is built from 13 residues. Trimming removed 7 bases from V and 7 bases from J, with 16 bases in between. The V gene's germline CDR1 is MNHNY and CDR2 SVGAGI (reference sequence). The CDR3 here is CASNPQGRVGYTF. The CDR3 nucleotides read TGTGCCAGCAATCCACAGGGACGGGTTGGCTACACCTTC.

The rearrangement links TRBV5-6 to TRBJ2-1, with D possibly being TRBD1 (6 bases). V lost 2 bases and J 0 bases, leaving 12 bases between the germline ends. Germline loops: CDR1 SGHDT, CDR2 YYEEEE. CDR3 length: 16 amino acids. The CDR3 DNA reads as TGTGCCAGCAGCTTTCTAGGGACAAGCTCCTACAATGAGCAGTTCTTC. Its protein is CASSFLGTSSYNEQFF.

In DNA form, the CDR3 reads TGTGCCAGCAGCTCAGGACAGGGTGGCTATGGCTACACCTTC. Its protein is CASSSGQGGYGYTF. The chain joins TRBV7-2 to TRBJ1-2, with 8 positions matching TRBD1. Germline V gene sequence: CDR1 SGHTA, CDR2 FQGNSA. V lost 4 bases to trimming and J lost 4 bases; unmatched junction nucleotides: 5. CDR3 length: 14 amino acids.

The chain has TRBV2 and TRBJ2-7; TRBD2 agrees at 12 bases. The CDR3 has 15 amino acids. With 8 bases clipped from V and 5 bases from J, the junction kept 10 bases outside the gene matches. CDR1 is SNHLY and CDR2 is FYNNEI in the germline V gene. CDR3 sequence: CASRLAGGPGDEQYF. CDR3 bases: TGTGCCAGCCGGCTAGCGGGGGGGCCCGGTGACGAGCAGTACTTC.

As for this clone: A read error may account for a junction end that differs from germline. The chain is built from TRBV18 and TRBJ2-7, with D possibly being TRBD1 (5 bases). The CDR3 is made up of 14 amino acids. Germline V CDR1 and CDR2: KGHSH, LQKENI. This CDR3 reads CATSGVDTTYEQYF. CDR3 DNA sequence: TGTGCCACCTCAGGTGTGGACACCACCTACGAGCAGTACTTC.

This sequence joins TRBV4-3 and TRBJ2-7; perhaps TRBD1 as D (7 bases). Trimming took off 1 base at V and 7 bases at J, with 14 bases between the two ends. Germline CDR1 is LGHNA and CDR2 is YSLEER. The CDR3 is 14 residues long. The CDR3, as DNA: TGCGCCAGCAGCCAAGTGGCAGGGGGGAGGGAGCAGTACTTC. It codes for CASSQVAGGREQYF.

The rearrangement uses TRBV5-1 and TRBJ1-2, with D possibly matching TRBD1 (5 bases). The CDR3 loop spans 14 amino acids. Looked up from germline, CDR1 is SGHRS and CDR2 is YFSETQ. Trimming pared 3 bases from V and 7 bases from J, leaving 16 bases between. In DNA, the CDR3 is TGCGCCAGCAGCTCGACACCGAAGGGGCTTGGCTACACCTTC. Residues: CASSSTPKGLGYTF.

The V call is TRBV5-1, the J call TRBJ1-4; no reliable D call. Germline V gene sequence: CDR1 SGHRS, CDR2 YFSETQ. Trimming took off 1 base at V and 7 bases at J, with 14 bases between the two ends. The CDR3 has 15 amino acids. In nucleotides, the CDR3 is TGCGCCAGCAGCTTGTCAGCGGTGTCTAGTGAAAAACTGTTTTTT. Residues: CASSLSAVSSEKLFF.

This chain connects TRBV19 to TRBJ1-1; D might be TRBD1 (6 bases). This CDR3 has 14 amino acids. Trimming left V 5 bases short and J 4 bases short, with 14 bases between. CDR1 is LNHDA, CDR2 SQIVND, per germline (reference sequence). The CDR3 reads CASSVQGQITEAFF. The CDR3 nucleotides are TGTGCCAGTAGTGTACAGGGTCAAATCACTGAAGCTTTCTTT.

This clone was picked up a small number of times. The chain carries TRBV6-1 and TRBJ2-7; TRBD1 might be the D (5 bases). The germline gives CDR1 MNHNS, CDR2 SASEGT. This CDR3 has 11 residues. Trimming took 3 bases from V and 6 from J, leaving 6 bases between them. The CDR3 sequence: CASSDRGEQYF. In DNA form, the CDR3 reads TGTGCCAGCAGTGATAGGGGCGAGCAGTACTTC.

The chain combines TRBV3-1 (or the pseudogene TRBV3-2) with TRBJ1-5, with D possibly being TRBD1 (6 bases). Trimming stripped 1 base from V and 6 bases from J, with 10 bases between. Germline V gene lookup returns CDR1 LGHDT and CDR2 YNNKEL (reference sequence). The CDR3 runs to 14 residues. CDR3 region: CASSQVGRGQPQHF. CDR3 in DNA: TGTGCCAGCAGCCAAGTTGGCAGGGGTCAGCCCCAGCATTTT.

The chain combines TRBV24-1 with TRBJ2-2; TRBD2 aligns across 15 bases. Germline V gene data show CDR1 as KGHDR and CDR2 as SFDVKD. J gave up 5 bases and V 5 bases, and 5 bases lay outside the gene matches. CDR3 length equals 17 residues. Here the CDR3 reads CATSAGLAGGETGELFF. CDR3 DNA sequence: TGTGCCACCAGTGCGGGACTAGCGGGGGGTGAGACCGGGGAGCTGTTTTTT.

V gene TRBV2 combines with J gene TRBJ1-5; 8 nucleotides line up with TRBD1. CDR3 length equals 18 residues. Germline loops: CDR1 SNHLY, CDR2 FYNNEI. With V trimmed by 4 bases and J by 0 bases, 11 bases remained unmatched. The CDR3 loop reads CASSGDRRRSNSNQPQHF. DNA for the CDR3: TGTGCCAGCAGTGGGGACAGGAGACGGTCTAATAGCAATCAGCCCCAGCATTTT.

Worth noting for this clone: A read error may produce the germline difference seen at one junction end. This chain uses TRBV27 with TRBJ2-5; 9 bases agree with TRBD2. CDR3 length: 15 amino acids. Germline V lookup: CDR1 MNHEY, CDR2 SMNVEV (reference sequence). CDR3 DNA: TGTGCCAGCAGTTCAAGCGGGGGGTACCAGGAGACCCAGTACTTC. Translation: CASSSSGGYQETQYF.

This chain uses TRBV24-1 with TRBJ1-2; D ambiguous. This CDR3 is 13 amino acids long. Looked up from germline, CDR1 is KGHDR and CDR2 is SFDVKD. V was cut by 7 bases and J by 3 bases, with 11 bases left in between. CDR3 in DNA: TGTGCCACCAGCTTCAGTGATGACTATGGCTACACCTTC. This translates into CATSFSDDYGYTF.